The clone carrying this T cell receptor beta chain was recorded many times. Its antigen is undetermined. These data come from a study of T cell repertoires in cytomegalovirus infection. As for the study in general: Epitope selection comprised recently identified HLA-C-restricted CMV epitopes and well-studied HLA-B-restricted CMV epitopes.

TCRdb called the reads again in MiXCR, with one record for every CDR3 protein. The sample carries around 800,000 distinct CDR3 sequences, 30% to 35% recorded once. J was trimmed by 9 bases and V by 5 bases; bases with no gene match: 2. The CDR3 has 13 amino acids. Germline CDR1 and CDR2: SGHTA and FQGTGA. Study conclusions and caveats: Accumulated public TCR beta family frequency recognized individuals carrying CMV together with the relevant HLA. Dominating the ex vivo response were TCR beta clonotypes that were CMV-specific and HLA-C-restricted.

The clonotype comes from a human donor in good health (CMV status not recorded). Some clones in this sample may be carry-over from other donors' samples. The specimen comprised cultured CD8+ T cells from PBMCs, sampled from culture after CMV antigen stimulation. The gene calls are TRBV7-3 and TRBJ2-2, with 11 bases identical to TRBD2. The CDR3 region has the DNA TGTGCCAGCAGCGTAGCGGGGGGGCGGGAGCTGTTTTTT. Its protein product is CASSVAGGRELFF. Combining the CDR3 with reference TRBV7-3 and TRBJ2-2 gives the whole variable domain GAGVSQTPSNKVTEKGKYVELRCDPISGHTALYWYRQSLGQGPEFLIYFQGTGAADDSGLPNDRFFAVRPEGSVSTLKIQRTERGDSAVYLCASSVAGGRELFFGEGSRLTVL.